This TCR beta chain was recorded in a study of siplizumab effects on memory and regulatory T cells. Here immunoSEQ multiplex PCR was the method, and the copy in TCRdb shows in-frame clones only, minus some. In the table there are about 91,000 clones, roughly 96% of which are singletons. This CDR3 is 10 amino acids long. CDR1 is DFQATT, CDR2 SNEGSKA, per germline (reference sequence). V lost 4 bases and J 8 bases, leaving 5 bases between the germline ends. General study findings and limits: No more than a minor fraction of alloreactive clones could be traced back to unstimulated subsets. Roughly 80-96% of proliferating CD4+ or CD8+ clones lacked a naive or memory phenotype that could be assigned.

About this clone: Its antigen remains unknown.

This chain joins TRBV20-1 and TRBJ1-4; no clear D. This TCR was sampled from a human donor in good health. The sequenced material came from naive CD4+ T cells sorted from blood. For the CDR3, the DNA is TGCAGTGCTACGACGGAAAAACTGTTTTTT. Protein sequence: CSATTEKLFF.